These 20 T cell receptor beta chains came from one sample sequenced in a study of blood T cell repertoires in COVID-19. TCRdb's table, derived via immunoSEQ multiplex PCR, lists solely in-frame clones and lacks some. The sample has 75,000 to 100,000 clones; roughly 88% are singletons. Sequencing input: peripheral blood. The source of these receptors is a man between 65 and 85 years old with acute or convalescent COVID-19.

This chain links TRBV7-2 with TRBJ2-7; 9 bases fit TRBD2. Germline CDR1 reads SGHTA; CDR2 reads FQGNSA. V gave up 1 base and J gave up 7 bases; unmatched junction bases: 5. The CDR3 covers 14 residues. The CDR3 nucleotides read TGTGCCAGCAGCTTAGTAGCGGGAGTAGGAGAGCAGTACTTC. It is translated as CASSLVAGVGEQYF.

This sequence joins TRBV18 and TRBJ1-1; 7 nucleotides line up with TRBD1. This CDR3 contains 13 residues. The junction had 6 bases not matched to a gene; V was cut back by 4 bases and J by 7 bases. From germline, CDR1 is KGHSH and CDR2 LQKENI. The DNA for the CDR3 is TGTGCCAGCTCACTAAACAGGGGCGGTGAAGCTTTCTTT. Translation gives CASSLNRGGEAFF.

The chain uses TRBV7-2 and TRBJ2-1; TRBD2 aligns across 12 bases. Germline V lookup: CDR1 SGHTA, CDR2 FQGNSA. V dropped 6 bases and J dropped 3; count of bases not matched to a gene: 3. The CDR3 extends over 15 amino acids. The CDR3 region is CASSPTSGSYNEQFF. CDR3 in DNA: TGTGCCAGCAGTCCGACTAGCGGGAGCTACAATGAGCAGTTCTTC.

The chain carries TRBV4-1 and TRBJ1-6; D not certain. The CDR3 consists of 12 residues. The germline V and J ends were trimmed by 0 bases and 10 bases, with 4 bases remaining between them. CDR1 and CDR2 from the germline V gene are MGHRA and YSYEKL. The CDR3 DNA reads as TGCGCCAGCAGCCAAGACAGGTCACCCCTCCACTTT. Its protein product is CASSQDRSPLHF.

In its sample, this clone was seen once. The chain uses TRBV3-1 (or the pseudogene TRBV3-2) and TRBJ2-3, with TRBD2 matching over 10 bases. Germline CDR1 is LGHDT and CDR2 is YNNKEL (reference sequence). The CDR3 covers 17 residues. Trimming removed 3 bases from V and 0 bases from J; junction bases left unmatched: 6. DNA for the CDR3: TGTGCCAGCAGCCAGAGTAGCGGGGGGCCTAGCACAGATACGCAGTATTTT. Translating gives CASSQSSGGPSTDTQYF.

The V and J genes are TRBV7-2 and TRBJ2-7; 11 bases fit TRBD1. CDR1 and CDR2 from the germline V gene are SGHTA and FQGNSA. Trimming removed 6 bases from V and 3 bases from J; junction bases left unmatched: 7. The CDR3 has 15 amino acids. The CDR3 loop reads CASSPDRGQFYEQYF. The CDR3 DNA reads TGTGCCAGCAGTCCGGACAGGGGGCAGTTCTACGAGCAGTACTTC. Together with reference TRBV7-2 and TRBJ2-7, the CDR3 gives the full variable domain: GAGVSQSPSNKVTEKGKDVELRCDPISGHTALYWYRQSLGQGLEFLIYFQGNSAPDKSGLPSDRFSAERTGGSVSTLTIQRTQQEDSAVYLCASSPDRGQFYEQYFGPGTRLTVT.

This clone has only a few counts. The rearrangement links TRBV3-1 (or the pseudogene TRBV3-2) to TRBJ2-7, with TRBD2 identical over 12 bases. Germline V CDR1 and CDR2: LGHDT, YNNKEL (reference sequence). V lost 2 bases and J lost 7; bases outside the gene matches: 3. This CDR3 has 14 residues. The CDR3 reads CASSQTSGRLEQYF. CDR3 nucleotide sequence: TGTGCCAGCAGCCAAACTAGCGGGAGGCTGGAGCAGTACTTC.

This clone was picked up one time. CDR3 region: CASSALAGVQNEQFF. The CDR3 coding sequence is TGTGCCAGCAGTGCACTAGCGGGAGTCCAAAATGAGCAGTTCTTC. This chain links TRBV28 with TRBJ2-1; 11 bases match TRBD2. The CDR3 is 15 amino acids. CDR1 is MDHEN, CDR2 SYDVKM, per germline. V was clipped by 5 bases and J by 7 bases; unmatched bases: 7.

The chain couples TRBV11-2 to TRBJ2-7; D might be TRBD2 (6 bases). V shed 0 bases and J shed 3 bases, with 12 bases lying between them. The CDR3 loop spans 15 amino acids. Germline values: CDR1 SGHAT, CDR2 FQNNGV. The CDR3 nucleotides are TGTGCCAGCAGCTTAGATGGAGGGAGAGGCTACGAGCAGTACTTC. Amino acids: CASSLDGGRGYEQYF.

V gene TRBV19 combines with J gene TRBJ1-1; 9 bases match TRBD1. The CDR3 is 15 residues long. Unmatched junction bases numbered 8, after V lost 4 bases and J lost 5 bases. Looked up from germline, CDR1 is LNHDA and CDR2 is SQIVND (reference sequence). The CDR3 region has the DNA TGTGCCAGTAGTACGGCACAGGGGGCGCGGACTGAAGCTTTCTTT. Its protein product is CASSTAQGARTEAFF.

The chain is built from TRBV5-1 and TRBJ2-7, with D possibly being TRBD1 (6 bases). The CDR3 sequence is 14 residues long. CDR1 and CDR2 from the germline V gene are SGHRS and YFSETQ. V lost 2 bases and J lost 3, with 12 bases in between. As DNA, the CDR3 is TGCGCCAGCAGCTTAACGACAGGCCGCTACGAGCAGTACTTC. It specifies CASSLTTGRYEQYF.

This chain connects TRBV5-6 to TRBJ1-3, with D perhaps TRBD1 (5 bases). This CDR3 is 13 amino acids long. The V gene lost 5 bases and the J gene lost 4 bases, with 10 bases spanning the gap. The V gene's germline CDR1 is SGHDT and CDR2 YYEEEE. The CDR3, as DNA: TGTGCCAGCAGTAGGGGTTCCGGAAACACCATATATTTT. Protein product: CASSRGSGNTIYF.

This clone was seen more than once but under ten times. The chain has TRBV5-4 and TRBJ2-3, with TRBD2 matching 10 bases. Trimming at V came to 4 bases and at J to 1 base, leaving 6 bases not matched to a gene. The germline gives CDR1 SGHNT, CDR2 YYREEE (reference sequence). This CDR3 contains 16 residues. The CDR3 protein is CASSSGLAGGTDTQYF. CDR3 DNA: TGTGCCAGCAGCAGTGGCCTAGCGGGGGGCACAGATACGCAGTATTTT.

This clone occurred many times. V gene TRBV5-6 combines with J gene TRBJ2-7, with TRBD1 identical over 7 bases. The V and J ends lost 4 bases and 3 bases, in that order; junction bases with no gene match: 1. This CDR3 comprises 12 residues. Per germline, CDR1 SGHDT and CDR2 YYEEEE. The CDR3 coding sequence is TGTGCCAGCAGCAGGACAGGCTACGAGCAGTACTTC. This codes for CASSRTGYEQYF.

Remarks on this clone: This CDR3 is also generated by other DNA sequences in the sample. The V and J genes are TRBV6-5 and TRBJ2-7, with a tentative D call TRBD2 (5 bases). Trimming left V 6 bases short and J 3 bases short, with 6 bases between. The germline V gene has CDR1 MNHEY and CDR2 SVGAGI. The CDR3 contains 11 residues. The CDR3: CASSRGYEQYF. CDR3 in DNA: TGTGCCAGCAGCCGGGGCTACGAGCAGTACTTC.

The chain joins TRBV28 to TRBJ1-2, with 11 bases lining up with TRBD1. Germline-derived CDR1 and CDR2 are MDHEN and SYDVKM. CDR3 length: 15 amino acids. V was pared by 2 bases and J by 4 bases, with 3 bases of the junction left unmatched. As DNA, the CDR3 is TGTGCCAGCAGTTTACACGGGACAGGGGGCTATGGCTACACCTTC. Protein: CASSLHGTGGYGYTF.

This clone has only one observation. The chain couples TRBV3-1 (or the pseudogene TRBV3-2) to TRBJ2-7; a weak D match, TRBD1 (5 bases). V dropped 5 bases and J dropped 3 bases, with 8 bases sitting between them. Germline assignment: CDR1 LGHDT and CDR2 YNNKEL (reference sequence). The CDR3 totals 12 residues. CDR3 sequence: CASSVDIYEQYF. The DNA for the CDR3 is TGTGCCAGCAGCGTGGACATCTACGAGCAGTACTTC.

The V gene is TRBV30, the J gene TRBJ1-2; D not certain. Germline CDR1 is GTSNPN and CDR2 is SVGIG (reference sequence). CDR3 length: 13 residues. Trimming pared 3 bases from V and 5 bases from J, leaving 13 bases between. DNA of the CDR3: TGTGCCTGGAGAGAGCAGAGGCCGTATGGCTACACCTTC. Protein sequence: CAWREQRPYGYTF. Full variable domain (rest looked up from reference TRBV30 and TRBJ1-2): SQTIHQWPATLVQPVGSPLSLECTVEGTSNPNLYWYRQAAGRGLQLLFYSVGIGQISSEVPQNLSASRPQDRQFILSSKKLLLSDSGFYLCAWREQRPYGYTFGSGTRLTVV.

This sequence joins TRBV28 and TRBJ1-1; D is unresolved. The CDR3 has 13 residues. Germline V gives CDR1 MDHEN, CDR2 SYDVKM. Trimming removed 4 bases at V and 2 bases at J, with 8 bases between. CDR3 bases: TGTGCCAGCAGTTCGCGTCCTAACACTGAAGCTTTCTTT. Encoded protein: CASSSRPNTEAFF.

The chain links TRBV3-1 (or the pseudogene TRBV3-2) to TRBJ1-5; D remains unclear. The V gene's germline CDR1 is LGHDT and CDR2 YNNKEL (reference sequence). This CDR3 has 13 amino acids. Trimming cost V 5 bases and J 7 bases, with 12 bases left between them. The CDR3 reads CASSYNPQQPQHF. The DNA for the CDR3 is TGTGCCAGCAGCTACAACCCGCAACAGCCCCAGCATTTT.